What follows describes a single TCR beta chain. The antigen it recognizes is unknown. No much larger clone is present one base from it, and per-base qualities are unavailable. One collaborating source in Seattle enrolled patients while the patients were actively infected and followed the patients over time throughout the course of disease. The collaborating institutions used their own protocols to collect whole blood in K2EDTA tubes. For TCRbeta analysis, collaborators shipped samples in one of three forms: frozen whole blood, isolated PBMCs, or DNA extracted from either of those sample types. The immunoSEQ Assay, a bias-controlled multiplex PCR, was used to amplify TCRbeta CDR3 regions from genomic DNA. The source study handled its data this way. Within the assay, amplification of reference gene primers was used to estimate how many nucleated cells each sample contained. Sequence reads were collapsed and filtered to measure the absolute abundance of every unique TCRbeta CDR3 rearrangement. Productive Simpson clonality was computed per sample as the square root of Simpson's diversity index over productive rearrangements. Sourced from immuneACCESS, this table was stored by TCRdb with only in-frame sequences that have V and J called. A share of the clones is absent; for the studies checked, an unresolved V gene accounts for under half, and the remainder has no known explanation. The V and J calls and the clone size are those of that table, but D and trimming were determined from the DNA. The sample yields roughly 440,000 clones; 88% were counted once. The ten biggest clones cover 10% to 15% of the sample.

There are 13 amino acids in the CDR3, from cysteine to phenylalanine inclusive. Only the CDR3 portion is preserved as DNA: 39 bases, with reading frame beginning at the first base. As encoded in the germline V gene (reference sequence), CDR1 is LNHDA while CDR2 is SQIVND. The trim is 7 bases for V and 2 bases for J, with a gap of 11 bases between the germline ends. These data are taken from a study of blood T cell repertoires in COVID-19 (dated by TCRdb to about 2020). Broadly, across the study: Samples from collaborators originated in the United States, Italy and Spain and spanned both the acute and convalescent phases of COVID-19. The prospective study material was composed of cDNA or gDNA derived from T cells, B-cell-depleted T cells, or PBMCs. Subjects who had been exposed to COVID-19, were actively infected with it, or had recovered from it provided the deeply sampled blood TCRbeta repertoires that made up the dataset. The repertoires were made available in a free public database intended to serve as a resource for research on the immune response to SARS-CoV-2. Samples came from the ongoing ImmuneRACE study (first 160 participants) plus 1,254 subjects from 6 global collaborators. The sample metadata nearly always contained a de-identified subject ID, COVID-19 status, age in years and sex. Where available, HLA class I and class II types were taken from metadata supplied by the sample provider and were not determined by assay-based typing. Points the paper makes about the study in general: The amount of clinical and demographic metadata varied by source and participant and was provided uncurated.

The clonotype originates from a woman aged 45 to 65 with COVID-19, enrolled during active disease. The chain joins TRBV19 to TRBJ1-2; no confident D gene assignment can be made. The sample comprised peripheral blood. The CDR3 reads as follows: CASTNSGNYGYTF. The DNA reads as follows: TGTGCCAGTACTAACAGTGGCAACTATGGCTACACCTTC.